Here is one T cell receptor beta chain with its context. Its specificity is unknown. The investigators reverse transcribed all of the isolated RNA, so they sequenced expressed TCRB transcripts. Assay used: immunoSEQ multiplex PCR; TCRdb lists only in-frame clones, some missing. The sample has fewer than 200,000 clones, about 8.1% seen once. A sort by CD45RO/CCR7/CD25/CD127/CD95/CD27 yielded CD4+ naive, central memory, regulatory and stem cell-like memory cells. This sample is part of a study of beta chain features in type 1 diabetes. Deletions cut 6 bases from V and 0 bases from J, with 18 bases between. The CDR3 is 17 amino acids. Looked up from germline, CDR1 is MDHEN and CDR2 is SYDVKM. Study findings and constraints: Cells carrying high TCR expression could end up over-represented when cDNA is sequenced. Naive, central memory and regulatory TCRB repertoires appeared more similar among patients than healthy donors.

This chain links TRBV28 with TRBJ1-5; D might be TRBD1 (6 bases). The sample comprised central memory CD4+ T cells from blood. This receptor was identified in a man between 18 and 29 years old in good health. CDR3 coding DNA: TGTGCCAGCAGAACGGGGGGGCGCAGGTTTAGCAATCAGCCCCAGCATTTT. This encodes CASRTGGRRFSNQPQHF.